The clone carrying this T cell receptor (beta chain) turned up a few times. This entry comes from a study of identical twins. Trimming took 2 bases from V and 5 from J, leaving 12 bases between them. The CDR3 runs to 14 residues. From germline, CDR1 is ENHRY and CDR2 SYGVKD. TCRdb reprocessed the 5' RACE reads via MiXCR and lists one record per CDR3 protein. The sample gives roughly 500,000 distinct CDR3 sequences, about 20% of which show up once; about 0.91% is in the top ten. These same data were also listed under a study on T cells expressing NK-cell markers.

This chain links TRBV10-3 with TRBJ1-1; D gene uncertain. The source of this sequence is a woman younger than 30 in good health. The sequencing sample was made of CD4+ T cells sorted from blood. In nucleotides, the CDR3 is TGTGCCATCAGTGAGAATCCGACTAGAACTGAAGCTTTCTTT. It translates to CAISENPTRTEAFF.